This T cell receptor (beta chain) is from a study of PD-L1 blockade in urothelial cancer. On the study more broadly: Timepoints chosen for blood analysis were 3 weeks (second dose) and 6 weeks after treatment start. The study recovered a median of approximately 150,000 T cells per blood sample.

Specified time point: peripheral blood 6 weeks after treatment start. Germline V gives CDR1 LNHDA, CDR2 SQIVND (reference sequence). The germline V and J ends were trimmed by 3 bases and 6 bases, with 20 bases remaining between them. CDR3 length: 17 residues. Assay: immunoSEQ multiplex PCR; the TCRdb copy retains only in-frame clones and omits some. The sample records about 23,000 clones, around 91% being singletons. This chain connects TRBV19 to TRBJ2-2, with D possibly TRBD1 on 5 matching bases. The TCR originated in a woman in her sixties with urothelial cancer. The sequencing used PBMCs, collected around atezolizumab (anti-PD-L1) treatment. In DNA form, the CDR3 reads TGTGCCAGTAGTATCGTAAGGAAGACAGTCTCGGCCGGGGAGCTGTTTTTT. It encodes CASSIVRKTVSAGELFF.